These 31 T cell receptor beta chains were sequenced from one sample in a study of T cell responses to AZD1222 COVID-19 vaccine (dated by TCRdb to the early 2020s). Library preparation employed the immunoSEQ multiplex PCR assay. The immuneACCESS repertoire file appears here via TCRdb, limited to in-frame rearrangements. These files lack a portion of the clones; in checked studies, under half of the deficit traces to unresolved V genes, and the cause of the others is not known. The sample table holds 80,000 to 100,000 clones, of which approximately 85% were seen once. Jointly, the top ten make up about 12% of the sample. Interpreted using the paper, the time point label stands for: about 28 days (+/-7) after the second vaccine dose. Here the sequenced sample was peripheral blood, taken 28 days after the second AZD1222 dose. The origin of the receptors is an adult who received the AZD1222 COVID-19 vaccine.

The gene calls are TRBV15 and TRBJ1-5, with 7 nucleotides matching TRBD1. Germline V gives CDR1 LNHNV, CDR2 YYDKDF (reference sequence). The CDR3 sequence is 16 residues long. The V gene end was trimmed by 3 bases and the J gene end by 1 base; junction bases not matched to a gene: 6. The DNA for the CDR3 is TGTGCCACCAGCAGTAGACAGGGTGGAAGCAATCAGCCCCAGCATTTT. It specifies CATSSRQGGSNQPQHF.

This sequence joins TRBV6-5 and TRBJ1-2; 8 positions agree with TRBD1. The trim removed 5 bases at V and 7 bases at J, leaving 9 bases unmatched. This CDR3 spans 14 amino acids. Germline lookup yields CDR1 MNHEY and CDR2 SVGAGI. The CDR3 nucleotides are TGTGCCAGCAGTCCCATCGACAGGGGAGGTGGCTACACCTTC. As protein: CASSPIDRGGGYTF.

This rearrangement joins TRBV5-1 to TRBJ1-4; D is undetermined. This CDR3 spans 12 amino acids. The germline V gene has CDR1 SGHRS and CDR2 YFSETQ. The V gene lost 6 bases and the J gene lost 4 bases, with 7 bases spanning the gap. CDR3 residues: CASKGLNEKLFF. CDR3 DNA sequence: TGCGCCAGCAAGGGCCTTAATGAAAAACTGTTTTTT.

The chain carries TRBV28 and TRBJ1-2, with D possibly TRBD1 on 5 matching bases. V was cut by 5 bases and J by 2 bases, with 12 bases left in between. From germline, CDR1 is MDHEN and CDR2 SYDVKM. The CDR3 length is 14 residues. CDR3 nucleotide sequence: TGTGCCAGCAGTACCAGGGACCTCAACTATGGCTACACCTTC. Protein product: CASSTRDLNYGYTF.

The rearrangement uses TRBV7-9 and TRBJ2-1; no clear D gene. V was clipped by 2 bases and J by 0 bases, with 11 bases between them. CDR1 SEHNR and CDR2 FQNEAQ come from the germline V gene (reference sequence). This CDR3 has 16 amino acids. The CDR3 DNA sequence: TGTGCCAGCAGCTTACGTTTGGGAAACTCCTACAATGAGCAGTTCTTC. Translated: CASSLRLGNSYNEQFF. Full variable domain (remainder filled in from reference TRBV7-9 and TRBJ2-1): DTGVSQNPRHKITKRGQNVTFRCDPISEHNRLYWYRQTLGQGPEFLTYFQNEAQLEKSRLLSDRFSAERPKGSFSTLEIQRTEQGDSAMYLCASSLRLGNSYNEQFFGPGTRLTVL.

The gene calls are TRBV28 and TRBJ1-3; D ambiguous. Deletions cut 6 bases from V and 4 bases from J, with 10 bases between. The CDR3 is 13 residues long. Germline V lookup: CDR1 MDHEN, CDR2 SYDVKM. The CDR3 sequence is CASSLSQGNTIYF. The CDR3 DNA follows: TGTGCCAGCAGCCTGTCGCAGGGAAACACCATATATTTT.

The V gene is TRBV5-1, the J gene TRBJ2-5, with 12 bases that match TRBD2. Germline assignment: CDR1 SGHRS and CDR2 YFSETQ. The CDR3 totals 17 residues. Trimming removed 4 bases from V and 0 bases from J; junction bases left unmatched: 7. The CDR3 loop is CASSQNGLAGYQETQYF. The CDR3 bases are TGCGCCAGCAGCCAAAACGGACTAGCGGGATACCAAGAGACCCAGTACTTC.

The chain has TRBV5-1 and TRBJ2-5; 12 bases are shared with TRBD2. The CDR3 is 16 amino acids. V lost 4 bases, J lost 5 bases, and 9 bases stayed unmatched. Germline CDR1 and CDR2: SGHRS and YFSETQ. This chain's CDR3 is CASSRTSGAAHETQYF. CDR3 nucleotide sequence: TGCGCCAGCAGCCGGACTAGCGGGGCGGCACACGAGACCCAGTACTTC.

The chain links TRBV6-6 to TRBJ1-1, with no clear D. This CDR3 is built from 16 residues. The V and J ends lost 0 bases and 6 bases respectively, with 17 bases between them. Germline values: CDR1 MNHNY, CDR2 SVGAGI (reference sequence). CDR3 sequence reads: CASSYSTAARSPEAFF. For the CDR3, the DNA is TGTGCCAGCAGTTACTCGACGGCAGCGCGTTCACCTGAAGCTTTCTTT.

The CDR3 is CASSPPASAAGNTIYF. The CDR3 nucleotides read TGTGCCAGCAGCCCGCCGGCCTCCGCCGCTGGAAACACCATATATTTT. The chain is built from TRBV7-9 and TRBJ1-3; no reliable D call. This CDR3 is built from 16 residues. Trimming shortened V by 5 bases and J by 2 bases, and 16 bases separated the two germline ends. Germline lookup yields CDR1 SEHNR and CDR2 FQNEAQ (reference sequence).

This clone was observed once. The V and J genes are TRBV12-3 or TRBV12-4 and TRBJ2-1; 8 bases agree with TRBD2. CDR3 length: 12 amino acids. J lost 6 bases, V lost 10 bases, and 5 bases had no gene match. The CDR3 here is CATTSVGNEQFF. The DNA of the CDR3 is TGTGCCACGACTAGCGTAGGCAATGAGCAGTTCTTC.

The gene calls are TRBV4-2 and TRBJ2-3; D call uncertain. CDR1 is LGHNA and CDR2 is YNFKEQ in the germline V gene. The CDR3 length is 15 residues. V lost 0 bases, J lost 0 bases, and 7 bases lay in between. CDR3 protein: CASSQDPTSTDTQYF. The CDR3 nucleotides are TGTGCCAGCAGCCAAGACCCTACTAGCACAGATACGCAGTATTTT.

The rearrangement links TRBV6-5 to TRBJ2-7, with 11 bases that match TRBD1. V lost 2 bases, J lost 1 base, and 1 base stayed unmatched. The V gene's germline CDR1 is MNHEY and CDR2 SVGAGI. The CDR3 is 15 residues long. The CDR3 coding sequence is TGTGCCAGCAGTTACCGGGACAGGGGGTCCTACGAGCAGTACTTC. Translation gives CASSYRDRGSYEQYF.

The rearrangement links TRBV5-1 to TRBJ1-2, with D maybe TRBD1 (5 bases). CDR3 length: 13 amino acids. V lost 1 base, J lost 6 bases, and 10 bases lay in between. The germline CDR1 and CDR2 sequences are SGHRS and YFSETQ. In DNA form, the CDR3 reads TGCGCCAGCAGCTTGACGGCAGGGCATGGCTACACCTTC. This encodes CASSLTAGHGYTF.

This chain uses TRBV27 with TRBJ1-2; D gene ambiguous. CDR3 length equals 12 residues. CDR1 is MNHEY and CDR2 is SMNVEV in the germline V gene (reference sequence). The ends were cut back, 6 bases at V and 4 bases at J, with 9 bases in the middle. The CDR3 sequence: CASRMGAYGYTF. Written as DNA, the CDR3 is TGTGCCAGCAGAATGGGAGCCTATGGCTACACCTTC.

The chain uses TRBV9 and TRBJ2-1; 13 bases match TRBD2. From germline, CDR1 is SGDLS and CDR2 YYNGEE. The CDR3 has 14 residues. The trim removed 2 bases at V and 12 bases at J, leaving 5 bases unmatched. CDR3 loop: CASSVTSGRASQFF. CDR3 coding DNA: TGTGCCAGCAGCGTTACTAGCGGGAGGGCATCGCAGTTCTTC. Filled out from reference TRBV9 and TRBJ2-1, the complete variable domain reads DSGVTQTPKHLITATGQRVTLRCSPRSGDLSVYWYQQSLDQGLQFLIQYYNGEERAKGNILERFSAQQFPDLHSELNLSSLELGDSALYFCASSVTSGRASQFFGPGTRLTVL.

The chain links TRBV10-2 to TRBJ2-7; D call uncertain. V lost 7 bases, J lost 4 bases, and 17 bases lay in between. Germline CDR1 and CDR2: WSHSY and SAAADI. The length of the CDR3 is 14 residues. The CDR3 coding sequence is TGCGCCAGCATCCCCGGATCCGGGCGATACGAGCAGTACGTC. Encoded protein: CASIPGSGRYEQYV.

This clone was counted a single time. The chain couples TRBV7-2 to TRBJ2-1; 7 nucleotides match TRBD2. Trimming took 1 base from V and 4 from J; bases not matched to a gene: 7. CDR3 length: 16 residues. Germline V lookup: CDR1 SGHTA, CDR2 FQGNSA. CDR3: CASSLEAGSSYNEQFF. The DNA for the CDR3 is TGTGCCAGCAGCTTAGAAGCGGGGAGTTCTTACAATGAGCAGTTCTTC.

J is TRBJ1-2 and V is TRBV12-3 or TRBV12-4; tentatively, D is TRBD1 (6 bases). Trimming left V 6 bases short and J 4 bases short, with 12 bases between. The CDR3 has 13 amino acids. The CDR3, as DNA: TGTGCCAGCAGCTCAGGACAGATCTATGGCTACACCTTC. It is translated as CASSSGQIYGYTF.

This chain uses TRBV10-3 with TRBJ1-1, with D uncertain. V was pared by 8 bases and J by 1 base, with 8 bases between. Germline V gene data show CDR1 as ENHRY and CDR2 as SYGVKD. CDR3 length: 12 amino acids. DNA of the CDR3: TGTGCCATCCGACAAACGAACACTGAAGCTTTCTTT. Translated: CAIRQTNTEAFF.

This clone was observed a handful of times. The CDR3 protein is CASSHGWGGETQYF. For the CDR3, the DNA is TGTGCCAGCAGCCATGGTTGGGGAGGGGAGACCCAGTACTTC. The genes are TRBV21-1 and TRBJ2-5; the table's TRBD2 call for D was not verified on the DNA. TRBV21-1 is tagged as a pseudogene. The CDR3 extends over 14 amino acids.

The genes are TRBV7-8 and TRBJ2-3; maybe TRBD2 (5 bases). Germline CDR1 and CDR2: SGHVS and FQNEAQ. V was clipped by 7 bases and J by 2 bases, with 19 bases between them. This CDR3 is built from 16 residues. In DNA form, the CDR3 reads TGTGCCAGCACCCCCGAAGTGACTATACCCACAGATACGCAGTATTTT. Translating it yields CASTPEVTIPTDTQYF.

V usage is TRBV24-1 and J usage is TRBJ2-2; 9 bases line up with TRBD1. Germline-derived CDR1 and CDR2 are KGHDR and SFDVKD. The CDR3 consists of 16 residues. V trimming: 4 bases; J trimming: 3 bases; junction bases outside the gene matches: 5. CDR3 in DNA: TGTGCCACCAGTGAATACGGGACAGGGCACACCGGGGAGCTGTTTTTT. This codes for CATSEYGTGHTGELFF.

This chain joins TRBV2 and TRBJ2-3; perhaps TRBD2 as D (6 bases). This CDR3 has 15 amino acids. Trimming removed 7 bases from V and 0 bases from J, with 14 bases in between. Germline-derived CDR1 and CDR2 are SNHLY and FYNNEI. The CDR3 here is CASKRERISTDTQYF. CDR3 in DNA: TGTGCCAGCAAACGGGAGCGGATCAGCACAGATACGCAGTATTTT.

The V and J genes are TRBV7-9 and TRBJ2-3; 7 positions match TRBD1. The CDR3 has 15 residues. The junction had 5 bases not matched to a gene; V was cut back by 5 bases and J by 0 bases. Germline lookup yields CDR1 SEHNR and CDR2 FQNEAQ (reference sequence). CDR3 sequence reads: CASSRGQTSTDTQYF. The CDR3 nucleotides are TGTGCCAGCAGCCGGGGACAGACTAGCACAGATACGCAGTATTTT.

The sample holds a few counts of this clone. The chain joins TRBV27 to TRBJ2-7, with 11 positions matching TRBD2. This CDR3 spans 14 amino acids. With V trimmed by 6 bases and J by 6 bases, 7 bases remained unmatched. Germline V gene data show CDR1 as MNHEY and CDR2 as SMNVEV (reference sequence). CDR3 residues: CASRAGTSGSEQYF. CDR3 DNA: TGTGCCAGCAGGGCCGGGACTAGCGGATCCGAGCAGTACTTC.

J is TRBJ1-2 and V is TRBV28; D remains ambiguous. CDR1 MDHEN and CDR2 SYDVKM come from the germline V gene. Trimming pared 8 bases from V and 0 bases from J, leaving 10 bases between. This CDR3 is built from 13 residues. The CDR3 spells CASAADPNYGYTF. The CDR3, as DNA: TGTGCCAGCGCCGCTGATCCTAACTATGGCTACACCTTC.

This chain links TRBV12-2 with TRBJ1-5. TRBV12-2 is a documented pseudogene. This CDR3 comprises 15 residues. This CDR3 is CASRRRAPNNQPQHF. The DNA of the CDR3 is TGTGCAAGTCGCCGGAGGGCCCCGAACAATCAGCCCCAGCATTTT.

The rearrangement joins TRBV15 to TRBJ1-2, with 7 bases matching TRBD1. Trimming removed 3 bases from V and 5 bases from J; junction bases left unmatched: 12. This CDR3 comprises 16 residues. The germline CDR1 and CDR2 sequences are LNHNV and YYDKDF (reference sequence). CDR3 amino acids: CATSRGGTDGQYGYTF. The CDR3, as DNA: TGTGCCACCAGCAGGGGAGGGACAGATGGACAATATGGCTACACCTTC.

J is TRBJ1-2 and V is TRBV28; perhaps TRBD1 as D (5 bases). The CDR3 contains 11 residues. Germline V gene data show CDR1 as MDHEN and CDR2 as SYDVKM. Trimming removed 7 bases from V and 8 bases from J, with 11 bases in between. CDR3 DNA: TGTGCCAGCAACCCAGGGCGAGGCTACACCTTC. Translated: CASNPGRGYTF.

V is TRBV23-1 and J is TRBJ2-7, with 10 bases that match TRBD1. TRBV23-1 is assigned to the ORF class and has an uncertain function. Trimming at V came to 0 bases and at J to 7 bases, leaving 15 bases not matched to a gene. CDR3 length: 18 residues. The CDR3 DNA is TGCGCCAGCAGTCAATCGACGATAGGACAGGGGGTAGAAGGGGAGCAGTACTTC. This codes for CASSQSTIGQGVEGEQYF.